Listed below are T cell receptor beta chains from one sample, sequenced in a study of T-cell reconstitution after alpha-beta-depleted transplantation in children. Each CDR3 protein is one row after TCRdb ran MiXCR on the PCR reads. The repertoire holds some 840,000 distinct CDR3 sequences, with roughly 15% as singletons. This specimen consisted of PBMCs, mostly from graft donor cells, obtained 360 days after TCRalphabeta/CD19-depleted stem cell transplant. These receptors were obtained from a male patient under 18 who had a stem cell transplant for acute lymphoblastic leukemia, so the T cells may come from the graft donor. Each CDR3 is given with its conserved first and last residue.

v_gene	j_gene	CDR3aa
TRBV7-2	TRBJ2-6	CASSGDRINSGANVLTF
TRBV10-3	TRBJ1-2	CAIKDGTSPHGYTF
TRBV10-3	TRBJ2-5	CAISRQGQGSGETQYF
TRBV24-1	TRBJ2-7	CATSDFSGRSGEQYF
TRBV5-5	TRBJ1-2	CASSLWGQGSGYTF
TRBV10-3	TRBJ2-2	CAIRGSPANTGELFF
TRBV2	TRBJ2-1	CAILKGVVNEQFF
TRBV7-8	TRBJ2-7	CASSQGRPYEQYF
TRBV2	TRBJ2-7	CASSGRSGREYEQYF
TRBV9	TRBJ2-2	CASSSWTSGRIGELFF
TRBV5-1	TRBJ2-7	CASNLGARETYEQYF
TRBV20-1	TRBJ2-1	CSAVWVDISNEQFF
TRBV18	TRBJ2-4	CASTVTGPKNIQYF
TRBV2	TRBJ2-7	CASSRTGPPYEQYF
TRBV5-1	TRBJ2-1	CASSPSFRSSYNEQFF
TRBV29-1	TRBJ2-5	CSAPAASWVVGRETQYF
TRBV4-1	TRBJ2-1	CASSQWAGPPYNEQFF
TRBV10-3	TRBJ2-1	CAIRPASVLEQFF
TRBV12-3/TRBV12-4	TRBJ2-6	CASSLGVAPSGANVLTF
TRBV13	TRBJ1-3	CASSLDWRGTIYF
TRBV12-3/TRBV12-4	TRBJ2-3	CASRRLAIDTQYF
TRBV24-1	TRBJ2-7	CATSDLTEQYF
TRBV6-5	TRBJ2-7	CASSYNSGNLGNEQYF
TRBV13	TRBJ2-1	CASSFLGSSGHNEQFF
TRBV20-1	TRBJ2-4	CSARGAPGRLNIQYF
TRBV7-9	TRBJ1-1	CASSLARETEAFF
TRBV24-1	TRBJ1-5	CATSVFRGPNQPQHF
TRBV29-1	TRBJ2-7	CSVEDRDSGDEQYF
TRBV12-5	TRBJ2-2	CASGLGGPANTGELFF
TRBV4-1	TRBJ2-5	CASSHQTSGREETQYF
TRBV10-3	TRBJ2-7	CAISPGGGAYEQYF
TRBV3-1	TRBJ2-4	CASSLDSSVAKNIQYF